A single sample is the source of the 26 T cell receptor beta chains below, sequenced in a study of blood T cell repertoires in COVID-19. Using immunoSEQ multiplex PCR, the repertoire was profiled, and TCRdb retains in-frame clones only, with some absent. The table has around 200,000 clones, less than 85% seen once. Sequencing used peripheral blood. The receptors derive from a man between 45 and 60 years old who had recovered from COVID-19.

There are a few counts of this clone. This chain links TRBV18 with TRBJ1-1; D is possibly TRBD1 (6 bases). V was trimmed by 3 bases and J by 10 bases, leaving 18 bases between them. Germline V gene lookup returns CDR1 KGHSH and CDR2 LQKENI. CDR3 size: 14 residues. The CDR3 protein is CASSPSGQGNLAFF. The CDR3 nucleotides are TGTGCCAGCTCACCCTCGGGGCAGGGGAACTTAGCTTTCTTT. Looking up the rest from reference TRBV18 and TRBJ1-1 gives the full variable domain: NAGVMQNPRHLVRRRGQEARLRCSPMKGHSHVYWYRQLPEEGLKFMVYLQKENIIDESGMPKERFSAEFPKEGPSILRIQQVVRGDSAAYFCASSPSGQGNLAFFGQGTRLTVV.

This sequence joins TRBV5-4 and TRBJ2-7, with 7 nucleotides matching TRBD2. V shed 3 bases and J 9 bases; nucleotides not matched to a gene: 3. CDR3 length: 11 amino acids. Germline CDR1 reads SGHNT; CDR2 reads YYREEE (reference sequence). The CDR3 DNA reads as TGTGCCAGCAGCTGGGGGAGGGTGCAGTACTTC. Translating gives CASSWGRVQYF.

In its sample, this clone was seen a few times. V and J are TRBV4-3 and TRBJ2-7; 11 bases are a match to TRBD2. Germline trimming cut 4 bases from V and 3 bases from J; bases unmatched to any gene: 5. The CDR3 length is 15 residues. Germline CDR1 is LGHNA and CDR2 is YSLEER. The DNA of the CDR3 is TGCGCCAGCAGCCTAGGACTAGCGGGCAACTACGAGCAGTACTTC. Residues: CASSLGLAGNYEQYF.

The chain employs TRBV19 and TRBJ1-2; 7 nucleotides line up with TRBD1. Losses at the gene ends were 8 bases for V and 0 bases for J; bases not matched to a gene: 6. The CDR3 contains 14 residues. CDR1 is LNHDA, CDR2 SQIVND, per germline (reference sequence). The CDR3 here is CASSGTATNYGYTF. The CDR3 nucleotides are TGTGCCAGTTCCGGGACAGCAACTAACTATGGCTACACCTTC.

The gene calls are TRBV29-1 and TRBJ2-7, with 11 bases identical to TRBD1. The CDR3 totals 15 residues. Per the germline V gene, CDR1 is SQVTM and CDR2 is ANQGSEA. The J segment lost 5 bases and the V segment lost 4 bases, leaving 10 bases of the junction unmatched. CDR3 protein: CSVVGDRGFKNEQYF. The CDR3 DNA reads as TGCAGCGTTGTTGGGGACAGGGGGTTTAAAAACGAGCAGTACTTC.

J is TRBJ2-7 and V is TRBV4-1; D gene unclear. This CDR3 has 14 amino acids. CDR1 and CDR2 (germline): MGHRA, YSYEKL. V gave up 0 bases and J gave up 1 base, with 7 bases separating them. CDR3 sequence reads: CASSQDAISYEQYF. The DNA of the CDR3 is TGCGCCAGCAGCCAAGATGCGATTTCCTACGAGCAGTACTTC.

The chain uses TRBV6-5 and TRBJ1-5; no reliable D call. CDR1 and CDR2 (germline): MNHEY, SVGAGI. V was shortened by 6 bases and J by 4 bases, with 16 bases between the two germline ends. There are 15 residues in the CDR3. The CDR3 spells CASRPPLGRNQPQHF. The CDR3 DNA reads TGTGCCAGCAGGCCCCCTTTGGGGAGAAATCAGCCCCAGCATTTT.

J is TRBJ1-2 and V is TRBV29-1; unclear D gene. The CDR3 runs 13 residues. V lost 4 bases to trimming and J lost 0 bases, with 9 bases between them. Germline assignment: CDR1 SQVTM and CDR2 ANQGSEA. Here the CDR3 reads CSVGHPANYGYTF. DNA for the CDR3: TGCAGCGTTGGACATCCAGCTAACTATGGCTACACCTTC.

This rearrangement joins TRBV18 to TRBJ1-6, with 7 bases fitting TRBD1. Germline V gene sequence: CDR1 KGHSH, CDR2 LQKENI. V gave up 3 bases and J gave up 8 bases; unmatched junction bases: 4. The length of the CDR3 is 14 residues. The CDR3 coding sequence is TGTGCCAGCTCACCGAACAGGGGTGATTCACCCCTCCACTTT. Amino acid sequence: CASSPNRGDSPLHF.

J is TRBJ1-1 and V is TRBV5-1; tentative D call: TRBD1 (6 bases). Per the germline V gene, CDR1 is SGHRS and CDR2 is YFSETQ. Trimming removed 4 bases at V and 0 bases at J, with 10 bases between. The CDR3 has 14 amino acids. In nucleotides, the CDR3 is TGCGCCAGCAGCCTGGGGACATTGAACACTGAAGCTTTCTTT. It translates to CASSLGTLNTEAFF.

The chain links TRBV6-5 to TRBJ1-4; D is possibly TRBD1 (5 bases). V shed 2 bases and J shed 6 bases, with 16 bases lying between them. This CDR3 spans 16 amino acids. Germline V gene sequence: CDR1 MNHEY, CDR2 SVGAGI. CDR3 in DNA: TGTGCCAGCAGTTACGGTGGGGCAGGTCTTGATGAAAAACTGTTTTTT. As protein: CASSYGGAGLDEKLFF.

Only a few counts were recorded for this clone. This same CDR3 is encoded by further DNA sequences in the sample. The gene calls are TRBV30 and TRBJ1-3; D ambiguous. This CDR3 is built from 14 residues. V was shortened by 2 bases and J by 1 base, with 9 bases between the two germline ends. Germline CDR1 is GTSNPN and CDR2 is SVGIG (reference sequence). The CDR3 DNA reads as TGTGCCTGGAGTAGAGGGCAGTCTGGAAACACCATATATTTT. Translation: CAWSRGQSGNTIYF.

The gene calls are TRBV5-1 and TRBJ2-2; a possible D gene is TRBD2 (6 bases). Looked up from germline, CDR1 is SGHRS and CDR2 is YFSETQ. This CDR3 has 16 amino acids. V shed 4 bases and J shed 0 bases, with 13 bases lying between them. CDR3 coding DNA: TGCGCCAGCAGCCTTAGCGGAAACACGAACACCGGGGAGCTGTTTTTT. Its protein is CASSLSGNTNTGELFF.

This clone was observed once. This chain connects TRBV7-6 to TRBJ2-5, with 9 bases that match TRBD2. Germline values: CDR1 SGHVS, CDR2 FNYEAQ. The trim removed 8 bases at V and 4 bases at J, leaving 8 bases unmatched. This CDR3 spans 14 amino acids. CDR3 in DNA: TGTGCCAGCTCGGCGGGAGGGAGTGGAGAGACCCAGTACTTC. Its translation is CASSAGGSGETQYF.

J is TRBJ1-1 and V is TRBV7-5; whether TRBD1, the table's D call, matches the DNA was not checked. TRBV7-5 is assigned pseudogene status. The CDR3 has 16 amino acids. The CDR3 is CVRRCPETGPNTEAFF. CDR3 DNA sequence: TGTGTCAGAAGATGCCCCGAGACAGGGCCGAACACTGAAGCTTTCTTT.

The CDR3 coding sequence is TGTGCCAGCCAAGCGGAGGGGCAGGTCGCTAGGCCCCAGCATTTT. Translated: CASQAEGQVARPQHF. The chain couples TRBV19 to TRBJ1-5; tentatively, D is TRBD1 (5 bases). The germline V gene has CDR1 LNHDA and CDR2 SQIVND (reference sequence). This CDR3 has 15 residues. Deletions cut 9 bases from V and 9 bases from J, with 24 bases between.

The V gene is TRBV29-1, the J gene TRBJ1-2; D call uncertain. This CDR3 comprises 13 residues. The germline V and J ends were trimmed by 4 bases and 0 bases, with 9 bases remaining between them. CDR1 is SQVTM and CDR2 is ANQGSEA in the germline V gene. DNA of the CDR3: TGCAGCGTTGCATCCGGTCCTAACTATGGCTACACCTTC. As protein: CSVASGPNYGYTF.

J is TRBJ2-2 and V is TRBV10-3, with D tentatively TRBD2 (5 bases). Germline CDR1 ENHRY, CDR2 SYGVKD. CDR3 size: 13 residues. V dropped 3 bases and J dropped 6 bases, with 8 bases sitting between them. The CDR3 DNA reads as TGTGCCATCAGTGAAGACGGGGCCGGGGAGCTGTTTTTT. It yields the protein CAISEDGAGELFF.

J is TRBJ1-5 and V is TRBV19; 7 bases agree with TRBD1. The trim removed 6 bases at V and 0 bases at J, leaving 5 bases unmatched. The germline V gene has CDR1 LNHDA and CDR2 SQIVND (reference sequence). This CDR3 has 15 residues. For the CDR3, the DNA is TGTGCCAGTAGCGGACAGGCATATAGCAATCAGCCCCAGCATTTT. Residues: CASSGQAYSNQPQHF.

The chain is built from TRBV3-1 (or the pseudogene TRBV3-2) and TRBJ1-5, with a possible D match to TRBD1 (5 bases). Germline loops: CDR1 LGHDT, CDR2 YNNKEL (reference sequence). The ends were cut back, 3 bases at V and 2 bases at J, with 8 bases in the middle. CDR3 length equals 14 residues. The DNA of the CDR3 is TGTGCCAGCAGCCACAGGGAAGGCAATCAGCCCCAGCATTTT. As protein: CASSHREGNQPQHF.

The chain combines TRBV7-3 with TRBJ2-5, with no clear D. CDR3 length: 13 amino acids. The V gene's germline CDR1 is SGHTA and CDR2 FQGTGA. Trimming removed 6 bases at V and 0 bases at J, with 8 bases between. CDR3 sequence: CASRAAHQETQYF. The CDR3, as DNA: TGTGCCAGCAGAGCCGCACACCAAGAGACCCAGTACTTC. Full variable domain (outside the CDR3, taken from reference TRBV7-3 and TRBJ2-5): GAGVSQTPSNKVTEKGKYVELRCDPISGHTALYWYRQSLGQGPEFLIYFQGTGAADDSGLPNDRFFAVRPEGSVSTLKIQRTERGDSAVYLCASRAAHQETQYFGPGTRLLVL.

J is TRBJ2-1 and V is TRBV5-1, with D possibly being TRBD2 (5 bases). V lost 7 bases and J 4 bases, leaving 12 bases between the germline ends. There are 13 residues in the CDR3. CDR1 SGHRS and CDR2 YFSETQ come from the germline V gene. CDR3 residues: CASRTQIYNEQFF. DNA for the CDR3: TGCGCCAGCCGGACTCAGATATACAATGAGCAGTTCTTC. The variable domain in full, completed from reference TRBV5-1 and TRBJ2-1, reads KAGVTQTPRYLIKTRGQQVTLSCSPISGHRSVSWYQQTPGQGLQFLFEYFSETQRNKGNFPGRFSGRQFSNSRSEMNVSTLELGDSALYLCASRTQIYNEQFFGPGTRLTVL.

The V gene is TRBV6-2 or TRBV6-3, the J gene TRBJ1-5; D perhaps matches TRBD1 (6 bases). In germline, CDR1 is MNHEY, CDR2 SVGEGT. V lost 5 bases to trimming and J lost 11 bases, with 16 bases between them. The CDR3 loop spans 13 amino acids. DNA for the CDR3: TGTGCCAGCAGTGCCCCCGACAGGCCGGCCCAGCATTTT. It specifies CASSAPDRPAQHF.

The V and J genes are TRBV18 and TRBJ1-1, with unresolved D. Germline loops: CDR1 KGHSH, CDR2 LQKENI. Trimming left V 3 bases short and J 1 base short, with 9 bases between. The CDR3 consists of 14 residues. In DNA, the CDR3 is TGTGCCAGCTCACCTCTGGAGTCGAACACTGAAGCTTTCTTT. Protein: CASSPLESNTEAFF.

V is TRBV27 and J is TRBJ2-4; 7 positions match TRBD1. V lost 1 base to trimming and J lost 6 bases; unmatched junction nucleotides: 3. This CDR3 comprises 14 residues. Germline V CDR1 and CDR2: MNHEY, SMNVEV (reference sequence). The CDR3 protein is CASSLLSGGNIQYF. The CDR3 DNA is TGTGCCAGCAGTTTATTATCAGGGGGAAACATTCAGTACTTC.

The chain joins TRBV28 to TRBJ2-1; TRBD2 matches at 9 bases. Germline loops: CDR1 MDHEN, CDR2 SYDVKM. V shed 6 bases, J shed 3 bases, and the junction held 6 bases outside the gene matches. The CDR3 spans 15 residues. CDR3 in DNA: TGTGCCAGCAGACCCGGGACTAGCTTCTACAATGAGCAGTTCTTC. This translates into CASRPGTSFYNEQFF.